One and the same sample provided the 2 T cell receptor beta chains below, sequenced in a study of immune cell composition in non-small cell lung cancer. The protocol was immunoSEQ multiplex PCR, while the TCRdb copy is restricted to in-frame clones and leaves out a portion. The table has thousands of clones, approximately 79% seen once. What was sequenced was lung tumor tissue. The receptors were gathered from a human donor with non-small cell lung cancer.

To note about this clone: Its ends do not fully match the called genes, so a read error is possible. The chain joins TRBV7-7 to TRBJ2-1, with 10 bases that match TRBD2. Germline-derived CDR1 and CDR2 are SSHAT and FNYEAQ (reference sequence). The CDR3 spans 13 residues. Written as DNA, the CDR3 is TGTGCTAGCAGCTCACATAGCGGGGGGGAGCAGTTCTTC. Its protein product is CASSSHSGGEQFF.

The chain employs TRBV6-5 and TRBJ2-7; 9 bases fit TRBD1. The germline CDR1 and CDR2 sequences are MNHEY and SVGAGI. There are 13 residues in the CDR3. The J segment lost 3 bases and the V segment lost 6 bases, leaving 3 bases of the junction unmatched. CDR3 sequence: CASRTGQGYEQYF. Written as DNA, the CDR3 is TGTGCCAGCAGGACGGGACAGGGCTACGAGCAGTACTTC.